This T cell receptor (beta chain) originates from a study of T cells in Graves' hyperthyroidism and ophthalmopathy. The TCR beta CDR3 regions underwent amplification using RNA transcripts as the source. RT-PCR in the first round (using the HTBI primer set) targeted the TCR CDR3. TCRdb recomputed calls from the multiplex PCR reads with MiXCR, one row per CDR3 protein. The table records hundreds of thousands of distinct CDR3 sequences, about 38% of them present only once. In germline, CDR1 is DFQATT, CDR2 SNEGSKA (reference sequence). V lost 0 bases and J lost 4; bases outside the gene matches: 12. CDR3 length: 17 amino acids. Graves' hyperthyroidism without ophthalmopathy progression within 18 months was termed stable.

The source material was blood. This rearrangement joins TRBV20-1 to TRBJ1-1; 9 bases align to TRBD1. The clonotype comes from a young man with Graves' hyperthyroidism. The CDR3 nucleotides are TGCAGTGCTAGAGATCTCGGGACAGGGTATGATAGCACTGAAGCTTTCTTT. It specifies CSARDLGTGYDSTEAFF.